The present TCR beta chain was sequenced within a study of T cells after yellow fever vaccination. Study in general: The SMART-Seq v4 Ultra Low Input method served to prepare the low-cell-number fractions.

TCRdb called the 5' RACE reads again in MiXCR, with one record for every CDR3 protein. The sample shows some 29,000 distinct CDR3 sequences, about 5% of them seen only once. In germline, CDR1 is SGHVS, CDR2 FNYEAQ. This CDR3 is built from 16 residues. J was trimmed by 2 bases and V by 3 bases; bases with no gene match: 7. The sample holds many counts of this clonotype. The chain combines TRBV7-6 with TRBJ2-1; 7 bases line up with TRBD2. The source of this sequence is a man in his thirties or forties who received the YFV17D yellow fever vaccine. Here the sequenced sample was CD8+ T cells sorted from PBMCs, taken 10 days after the yellow fever booster vaccination. The CDR3 nucleotides are TGTGCCAGCAGCTTTGAGTCTAGCGGAACCTACAATGAGCAGTTCTTC. It yields the protein CASSFESSGTYNEQFF.